The 17 T cell receptor beta chains listed next were all sequenced from one sample in a study of control samples from healthy donors and cancer patients (TCRdb year 2020). The library was generated by the immunoSEQ multiplex PCR assay. The table comes from immuneACCESS by way of TCRdb, which keeps in-frame sequences with V and J called. Part of the clones is missing from these tables; in studies checked, under half for an unresolved V gene and the rest for unknown reasons. The sample profile shows about 95,000 clones; about 82% of them were found once. The biggest ten clones account for approximately 19% of the sample. Sequencing was done on a sample of blood. Receptors originate from a man aged 25-40 years in good health.

The rearrangement links TRBV12-5 to TRBJ2-3; 10 nucleotides line up with TRBD1. CDR3 length equals 15 residues. V trimming: 5 bases; J trimming: 3 bases; junction bases outside the gene matches: 5. Looked up from germline, CDR1 is LGHNT and CDR2 is FRNRAP. The CDR3 loop reads CASGPRDRGTDTQYF. The CDR3 DNA reads as TGTGCTAGTGGTCCCCGGGACAGGGGAACAGATACGCAGTATTTT.

This chain uses TRBV7-2 with TRBJ2-7; no firm D call. CDR3 length: 14 amino acids. Trimming removed 1 base at V and 5 bases at J, with 12 bases between. Germline values: CDR1 SGHTA, CDR2 FQGNSA. The CDR3 is CASSLVRRSHEQYF. The CDR3 DNA reads as TGTGCCAGCAGCTTAGTTCGCCGGTCTCACGAGCAGTACTTC.

The chain uses TRBV6-5 and TRBJ2-3, with D perhaps given as TRBD1 or TRBD2 (6 bases each). The CDR3 has 14 residues. CDR1 and CDR2 from the germline V gene are MNHEY and SVGAGI. V lost 6 bases and J lost 2, with 12 bases in between. DNA of the CDR3: TGTGCCAGCAGCCCGGGGGCCAACACAGATACGCAGTATTTT. Protein product: CASSPGANTDTQYF.

The chain joins TRBV3-1 (or the pseudogene TRBV3-2) to TRBJ1-4; D remains ambiguous. The CDR3 length is 16 residues. Germline loops: CDR1 LGHDT, CDR2 YNNKEL (reference sequence). The V and J ends lost 4 bases and 7 bases respectively, with 19 bases between them. The chain's CDR3 is CASSPRPGPVGEKLFF. DNA for the CDR3: TGTGCCAGCAGCCCCCGCCCGGGTCCTGTAGGTGAAAAACTGTTTTTT.

The chain is built from TRBV14 and TRBJ2-7, with D possibly called TRBD1 or TRBD2 (5 bases each). The ends were cut back, 3 bases at V and 1 base at J, with 16 bases in the middle. Germline values: CDR1 SGHDN, CDR2 FVKESK. The length of the CDR3 is 16 residues. The CDR3 sequence is CASSHLTWGPSYEQYF. CDR3 DNA: TGTGCCAGCAGCCACTTAACTTGGGGACCATCCTACGAGCAGTACTTC.

The chain has TRBV19 and TRBJ1-2; tentative D call: TRBD1 (6 bases). The CDR3 spans 13 residues. The V gene lost 6 bases and the J gene lost 8 bases, with 16 bases spanning the gap. From germline, CDR1 is LNHDA and CDR2 SQIVND (reference sequence). The CDR3 DNA follows: TGTGCCAGTAGCCCCGCAGGGGTCGGGGGCTACACCTTC. Translating gives CASSPAGVGGYTF.

The rearrangement links TRBV3-1 (or the pseudogene TRBV3-2) to TRBJ1-1; the match to TRBD1 covers 9 bases. Germline CDR1 LGHDT, CDR2 YNNKEL (reference sequence). The CDR3 is made up of 15 amino acids. The junction had 9 bases not matched to a gene; V was cut back by 4 bases and J by 6 bases. In DNA form, the CDR3 reads TGTGCCAGCAGCCCGCACCGGGACAGGGTGCCTGAAGCTTTCTTT. It yields the protein CASSPHRDRVPEAFF.

The chain recombines TRBV19 with TRBJ2-6; 7 nucleotides line up with TRBD1. The CDR3 is made up of 16 amino acids. V lost 5 bases, J lost 4 bases, and 8 bases stayed unmatched. The germline V gene has CDR1 LNHDA and CDR2 SQIVND (reference sequence). CDR3 amino acids: CASSVMTGTGANVLTF. CDR3 coding DNA: TGTGCCAGTAGTGTAATGACAGGGACGGGGGCCAACGTCCTGACTTTC.

The chain joins TRBV5-5 to TRBJ2-1; TRBD2 aligns across 9 bases. Germline V gene lookup returns CDR1 SGHKS and CDR2 YYEKEE (reference sequence). With 0 bases clipped from V and 5 bases from J, the junction kept 9 bases outside the gene matches. The CDR3 is made up of 17 amino acids. In DNA, the CDR3 is TGTGCCAGCAGCTTGGCCAGGCCTAGCGGGGTTAACAATGAGCAGTTCTTC. Amino acid sequence: CASSLARPSGVNNEQFF.

A word on this clone: Other DNA sequences in the same sample also yield this CDR3. The chain joins TRBV19 to TRBJ1-5; TRBD1 agrees at 9 bases. Germline trimming cut 2 bases from V and 5 bases from J; bases unmatched to any gene: 4. The CDR3 contains 15 residues. Germline assignment: CDR1 LNHDA and CDR2 SQIVND (reference sequence). The chain's CDR3 is CASSIKDRGHQPQHF. The CDR3 nucleotides read TGTGCCAGTAGTATAAAGGACAGGGGCCATCAGCCCCAGCATTTT.

This clone has a single count. The chain is built from TRBV2 and TRBJ1-5; D may be TRBD1 (5 bases). This CDR3 contains 14 residues. V was pared by 4 bases and J by 5 bases, with 12 bases between. CDR1 is SNHLY, CDR2 FYNNEI, per germline. Here the CDR3 reads CASSVNGGDQPQHF. The CDR3 coding sequence is TGTGCCAGCAGTGTCAACGGGGGAGATCAGCCCCAGCATTTT.

The CDR3 spells CASSLLGEQFF. In nucleotides, the CDR3 is TGTGCCAGCAGTTTGCTGGGTGAGCAGTTCTTC. The chain uses TRBV12-3 or TRBV12-4 and TRBJ2-1; no clear D gene. Trimming pared 3 bases from V and 9 bases from J, leaving 6 bases between. This CDR3 spans 11 amino acids.

This rearrangement joins TRBV9 to TRBJ1-6; D gene ambiguous. The CDR3 spans 14 residues. Trimming stripped 0 bases from V and 14 bases from J, with 15 bases between. Germline CDR1 SGDLS, CDR2 YYNGEE. The CDR3 is CASSVDTGVMALHF. In nucleotides, the CDR3 is TGTGCCAGCAGCGTAGATACGGGCGTTATGGCCCTCCACTTT. Full variable domain (outside the CDR3, taken from reference TRBV9 and TRBJ1-6): DSGVTQTPKHLITATGQRVTLRCSPRSGDLSVYWYQQSLDQGLQFLIQYYNGEERAKGNILERFSAQQFPDLHSELNLSSLELGDSALYFCASSVDTGVMALHFGNGTRLTVT.

Comments on this clone: Other DNA sequences in the sample encode the same CDR3. The V call is TRBV20-1, the J call TRBJ1-1; D perhaps matches TRBD1 (5 bases). The V and J ends lost 5 bases and 7 bases respectively, with 8 bases between them. Germline CDR1 DFQATT, CDR2 SNEGSKA (reference sequence). The CDR3 is 10 amino acids. The CDR3: CSAWDGEAFF. CDR3 in DNA: TGCAGTGCTTGGGACGGTGAAGCTTTCTTT.

V gene TRBV10-1 combines with J gene TRBJ2-1, with a possible D match to TRBD2 (7 bases). The CDR3 loop spans 12 amino acids. Germline loops: CDR1 WNHNN, CDR2 SYGVQD (reference sequence). Trimming shortened V by 6 bases and J by 11 bases, and 14 bases separated the two germline ends. CDR3 DNA sequence: TGCGCCAGCAGCTTAACGGGGGGCCAGCAGTTCTTC. It codes for CASSLTGGQQFF.

The CDR3 DNA reads as TGCGCCAGCAGCCGTGACGGTTCCTATAATTCACCCCTCCACTTT. It yields the protein CASSRDGSYNSPLHF. The chain combines TRBV5-1 with TRBJ1-6; D gene unclear. Germline values: CDR1 SGHRS, CDR2 YFSETQ. This CDR3 contains 15 residues. Between the trimmed V and J ends, which lost 4 bases and 1 base, there was a span of 9 bases.

The chain uses TRBV7-9 and TRBJ1-2; D call uncertain. This CDR3 is 14 amino acids long. With 2 bases removed from V and 8 bases from J, the gap between germline ends came to 15 bases. Germline V gene sequence: CDR1 SEHNR, CDR2 FQNEAQ (reference sequence). The CDR3 nucleotides are TGTGCCAGCAGCTTAAAGGAGACCGGGGAAGGCTACACCTTC. Translated: CASSLKETGEGYTF.